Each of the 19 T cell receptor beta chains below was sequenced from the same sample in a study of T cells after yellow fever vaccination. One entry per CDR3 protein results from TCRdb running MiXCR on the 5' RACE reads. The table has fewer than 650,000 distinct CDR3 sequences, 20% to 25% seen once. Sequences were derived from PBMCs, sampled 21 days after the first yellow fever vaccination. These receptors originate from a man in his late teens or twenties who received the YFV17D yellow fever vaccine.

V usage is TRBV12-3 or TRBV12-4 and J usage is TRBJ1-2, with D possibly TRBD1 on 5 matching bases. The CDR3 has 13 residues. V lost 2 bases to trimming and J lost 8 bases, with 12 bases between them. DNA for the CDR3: TGTGCCAGCAGTTTATTGCAGGGCCGAGGCTACACCTTC. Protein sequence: CASSLLQGRGYTF.

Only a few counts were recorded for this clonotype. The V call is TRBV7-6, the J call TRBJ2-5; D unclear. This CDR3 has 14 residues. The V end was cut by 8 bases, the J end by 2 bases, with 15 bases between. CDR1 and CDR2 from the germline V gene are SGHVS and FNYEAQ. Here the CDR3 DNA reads TGTGCCAGCTGCCAACCTAGTAGTCAAGAGACCCAGTACTTC. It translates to CASCQPSSQETQYF. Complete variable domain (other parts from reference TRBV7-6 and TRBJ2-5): GAGVSQSPRYKVTKRGQDVALRCDPISGHVSLYWYRQALGQGPEFLTYFNYEAQQDKSGLPNDRFSAERPEGSISTLTIQRTEQRDSAMYRCASCQPSSQETQYFGPGTRLLVL.

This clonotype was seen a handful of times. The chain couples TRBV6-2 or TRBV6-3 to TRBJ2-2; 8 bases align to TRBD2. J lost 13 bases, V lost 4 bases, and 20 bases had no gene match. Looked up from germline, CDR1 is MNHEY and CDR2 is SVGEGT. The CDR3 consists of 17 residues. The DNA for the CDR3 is TGTGCCAGCAGTTTGGGCCCAGCGGGGGAATGGAAGGGGCCGCTGTTTTTT. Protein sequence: CASSLGPAGEWKGPLFF.

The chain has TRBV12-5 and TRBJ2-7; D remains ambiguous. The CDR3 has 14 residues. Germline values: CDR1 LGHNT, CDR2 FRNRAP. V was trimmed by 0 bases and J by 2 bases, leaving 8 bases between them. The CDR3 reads CASGLVPETYEQYF. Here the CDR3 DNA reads TGTGCTAGTGGTTTGGTACCCGAGACCTACGAGCAGTACTTC.

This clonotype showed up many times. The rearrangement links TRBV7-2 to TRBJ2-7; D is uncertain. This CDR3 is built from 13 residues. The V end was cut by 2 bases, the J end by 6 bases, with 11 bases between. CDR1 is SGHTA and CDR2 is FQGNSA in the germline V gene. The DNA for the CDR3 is TGTGCCAGCAGCTTATCCTTGGGGTCCGAGCAGTACTTC. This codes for CASSLSLGSEQYF.

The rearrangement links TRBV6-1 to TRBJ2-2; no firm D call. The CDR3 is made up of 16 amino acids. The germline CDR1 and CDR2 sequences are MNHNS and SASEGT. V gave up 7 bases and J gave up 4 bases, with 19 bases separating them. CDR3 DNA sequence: TGTGCCAGCACCCCCCAAGCCCGGGCCCCCACCGGGGAGCTGTTTTTT. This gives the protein CASTPQARAPTGELFF.

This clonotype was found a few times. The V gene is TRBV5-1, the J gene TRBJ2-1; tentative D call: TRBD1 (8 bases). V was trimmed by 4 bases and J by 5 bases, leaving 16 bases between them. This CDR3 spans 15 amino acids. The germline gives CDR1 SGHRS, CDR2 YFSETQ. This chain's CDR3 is CASSPDRGGDNEQFF. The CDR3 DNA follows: TGCGCCAGCAGCCCCGACAGGGGAGGGGACAATGAGCAGTTCTTC.

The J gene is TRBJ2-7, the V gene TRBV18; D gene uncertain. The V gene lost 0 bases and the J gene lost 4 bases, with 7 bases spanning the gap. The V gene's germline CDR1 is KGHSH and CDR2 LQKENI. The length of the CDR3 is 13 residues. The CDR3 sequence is CASSPPVGYEQYV. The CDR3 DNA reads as TGTGCCAGCTCACCACCGGTTGGATACGAGCAGTACGTC.

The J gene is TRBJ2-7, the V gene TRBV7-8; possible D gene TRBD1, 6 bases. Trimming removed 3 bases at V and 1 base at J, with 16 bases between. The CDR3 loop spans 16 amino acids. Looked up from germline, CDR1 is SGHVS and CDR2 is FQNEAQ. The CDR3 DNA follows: TGTGCCAGCAGCTTTTTGGCAGGGGATTTATCCTACGAGCAGTACTTC. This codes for CASSFLAGDLSYEQYF.

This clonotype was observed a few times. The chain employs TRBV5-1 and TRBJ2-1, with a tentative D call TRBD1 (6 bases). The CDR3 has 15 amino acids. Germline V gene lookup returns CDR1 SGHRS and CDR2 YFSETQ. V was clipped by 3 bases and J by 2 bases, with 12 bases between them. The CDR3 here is CASSSGQLTYNEQFF. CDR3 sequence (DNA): TGCGCCAGCAGCTCTGGACAGCTCACCTACAATGAGCAGTTCTTC.

The CDR3 here is CSVAFGTGGPDTQYF. The CDR3 DNA sequence: TGCAGCGTTGCCTTCGGGACAGGGGGCCCGGATACGCAGTATTTT. The chain uses TRBV29-1 and TRBJ2-3; 12 positions match TRBD1. The CDR3 contains 15 residues. Germline V gene lookup returns CDR1 SQVTM and CDR2 ANQGSEA. V lost 4 bases, J lost 6 bases, and 8 bases stayed unmatched.

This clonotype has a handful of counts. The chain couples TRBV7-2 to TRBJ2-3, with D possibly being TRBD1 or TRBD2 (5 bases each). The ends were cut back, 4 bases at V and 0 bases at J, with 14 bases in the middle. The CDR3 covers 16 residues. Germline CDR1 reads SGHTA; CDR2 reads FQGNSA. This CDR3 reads CASSYLPGTSTDTQYF. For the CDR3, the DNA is TGTGCCAGCAGCTATTTACCGGGGACGAGCACAGATACGCAGTATTTT.

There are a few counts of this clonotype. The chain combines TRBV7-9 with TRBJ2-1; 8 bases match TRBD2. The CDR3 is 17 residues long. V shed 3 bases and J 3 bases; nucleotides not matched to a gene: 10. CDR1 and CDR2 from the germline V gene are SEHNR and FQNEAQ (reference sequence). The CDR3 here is CASSFLPGGAFYNEQFF. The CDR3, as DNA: TGTGCCAGCAGCTTTCTTCCGGGGGGGGCCTTCTACAATGAGCAGTTCTTC.

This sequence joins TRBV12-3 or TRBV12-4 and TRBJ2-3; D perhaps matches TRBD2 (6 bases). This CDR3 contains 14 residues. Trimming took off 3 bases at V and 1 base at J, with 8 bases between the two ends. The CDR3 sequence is CASSLREGTDTQYF. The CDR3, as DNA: TGTGCCAGCAGTTTGAGGGAGGGCACAGATACGCAGTATTTT.

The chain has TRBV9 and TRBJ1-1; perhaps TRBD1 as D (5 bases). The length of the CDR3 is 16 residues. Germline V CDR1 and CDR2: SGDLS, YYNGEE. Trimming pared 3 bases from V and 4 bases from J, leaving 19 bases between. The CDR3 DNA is TGTGCCAGCAGCGGCCAGTGGGGAGGAGGGGTCACTGAAGCTTTCTTT. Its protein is CASSGQWGGGVTEAFF.

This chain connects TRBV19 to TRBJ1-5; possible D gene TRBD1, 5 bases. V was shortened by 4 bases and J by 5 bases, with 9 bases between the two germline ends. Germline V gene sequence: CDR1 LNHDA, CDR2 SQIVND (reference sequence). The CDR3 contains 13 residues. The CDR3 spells CASSKQDHQPQHF. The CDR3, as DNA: TGTGCCAGTAGTAAACAGGACCATCAGCCCCAGCATTTT.

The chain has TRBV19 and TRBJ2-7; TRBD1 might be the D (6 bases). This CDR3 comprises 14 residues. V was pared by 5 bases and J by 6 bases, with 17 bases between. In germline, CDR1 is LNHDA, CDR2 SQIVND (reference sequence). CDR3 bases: TGTGCCAGTAGTGACACCTCCAGGGGCGGCGAGCAGTACGTC. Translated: CASSDTSRGGEQYV.

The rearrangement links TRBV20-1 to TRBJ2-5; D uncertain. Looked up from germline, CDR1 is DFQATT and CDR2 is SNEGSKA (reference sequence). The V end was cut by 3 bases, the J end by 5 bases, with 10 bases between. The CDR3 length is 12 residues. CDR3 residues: CSASRVEETQYF. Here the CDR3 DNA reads TGCAGTGCTAGTCGAGTAGAGGAGACCCAGTACTTC.

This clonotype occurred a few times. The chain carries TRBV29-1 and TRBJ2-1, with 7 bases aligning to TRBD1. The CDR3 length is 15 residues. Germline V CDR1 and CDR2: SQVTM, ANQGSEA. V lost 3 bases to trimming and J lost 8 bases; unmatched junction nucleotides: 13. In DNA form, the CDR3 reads TGCAGCGTTGATGGTACGGTAGGGGGCTCGGATGAGCAGTTCTTC. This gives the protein CSVDGTVGGSDEQFF.